This TCR beta chain was recorded in a study of patients and donors after allogeneic stem cell transplantation. MiXCR, run by TCRdb on the RT-PCR reads, gives a single entry per CDR3 protein. The data contain about 960,000 distinct CDR3 sequences, about a sixth of them singletons. This CDR3 is built from 12 residues. Germline lookup yields CDR1 SQVTM and CDR2 ANQGSEA. Trimming took off 4 bases at V and 0 bases at J, with 6 bases between the two ends. This clonotype came up a few times. Source material: blood, either unsorted or a sorted T cell fraction (not recorded which). The clonotype was recovered from a human donor who was either an allogeneic HSCT recipient or a stem cell or donor lymphocyte infusion donor (not recorded which). It is not recorded whose cells these are; they may come from a transplant donor. This sequence joins TRBV29-1 and TRBJ2-5; no clear D gene. The CDR3 loop is CSVVFYQETQYF. CDR3 bases: TGCAGCGTTGTGTTTTACCAAGAGACCCAGTACTTC.